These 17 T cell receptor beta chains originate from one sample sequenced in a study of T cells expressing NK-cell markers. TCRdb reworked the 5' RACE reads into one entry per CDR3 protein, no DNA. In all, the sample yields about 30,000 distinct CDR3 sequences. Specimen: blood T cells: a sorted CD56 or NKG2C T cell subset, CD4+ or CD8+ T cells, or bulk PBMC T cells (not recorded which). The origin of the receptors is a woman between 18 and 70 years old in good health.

The CDR3 sequence: CASQLGYNEQFF. The chain carries TRBV28 and TRBJ2-1; without DNA, the TCRdb call of TRBD2 cannot be checked. The CDR3 is made up of 12 amino acids. Germline values: CDR1 MDHEN, CDR2 SYDVKM.

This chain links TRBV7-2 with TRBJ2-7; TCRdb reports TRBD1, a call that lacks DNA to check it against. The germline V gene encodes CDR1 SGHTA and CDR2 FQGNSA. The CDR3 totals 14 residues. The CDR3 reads CASSSRDPTYEQYF.

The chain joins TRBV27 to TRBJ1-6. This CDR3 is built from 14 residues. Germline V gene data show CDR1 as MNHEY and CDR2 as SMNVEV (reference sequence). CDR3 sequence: CASRATGYNSPLHF.

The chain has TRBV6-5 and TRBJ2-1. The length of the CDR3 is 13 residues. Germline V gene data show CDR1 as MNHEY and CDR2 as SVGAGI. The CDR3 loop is CASSYSDWNEQFF.

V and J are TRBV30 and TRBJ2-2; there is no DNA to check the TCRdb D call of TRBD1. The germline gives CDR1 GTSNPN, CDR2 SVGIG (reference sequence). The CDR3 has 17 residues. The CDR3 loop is CAWSVGVGQGVTGELFF. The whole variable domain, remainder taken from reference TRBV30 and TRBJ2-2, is SQTIHQWPATLVQPVGSPLSLECTVEGTSNPNLYWYRQAAGRGLQLLFYSVGIGQISSEVPQNLSASRPQDRQFILSSKKLLLSDSGFYLCAWSVGVGQGVTGELFFGEGSRLTVL.

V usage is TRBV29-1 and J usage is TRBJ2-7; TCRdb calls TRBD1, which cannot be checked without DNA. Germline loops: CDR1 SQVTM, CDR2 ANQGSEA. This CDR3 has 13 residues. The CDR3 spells CSVVPLLRYEQYF.

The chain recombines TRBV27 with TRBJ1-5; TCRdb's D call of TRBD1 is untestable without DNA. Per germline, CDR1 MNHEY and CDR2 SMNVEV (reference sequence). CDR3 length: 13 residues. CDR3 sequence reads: CATRRRLDQPQHF.

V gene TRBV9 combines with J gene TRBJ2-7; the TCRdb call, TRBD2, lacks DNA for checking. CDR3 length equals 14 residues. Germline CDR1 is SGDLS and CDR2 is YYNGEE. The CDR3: CASSVGGLIYEQYF.

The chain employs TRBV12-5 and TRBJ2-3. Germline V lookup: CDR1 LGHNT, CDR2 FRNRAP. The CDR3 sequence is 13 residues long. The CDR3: CASGLQTTDTQYF.

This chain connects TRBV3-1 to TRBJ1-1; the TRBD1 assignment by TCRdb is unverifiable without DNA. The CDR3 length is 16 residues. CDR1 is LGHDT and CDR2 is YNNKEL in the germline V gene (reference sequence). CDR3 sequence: CASSPATEDRATEAFF.

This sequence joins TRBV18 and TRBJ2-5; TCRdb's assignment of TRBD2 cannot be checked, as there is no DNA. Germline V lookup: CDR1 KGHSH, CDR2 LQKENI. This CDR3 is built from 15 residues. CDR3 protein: CASSPTPDGRETQYF.

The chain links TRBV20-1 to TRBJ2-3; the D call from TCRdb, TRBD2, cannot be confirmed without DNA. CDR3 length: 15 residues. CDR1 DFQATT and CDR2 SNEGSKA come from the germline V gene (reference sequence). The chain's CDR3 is CSAGLAEAVTDTQYF.

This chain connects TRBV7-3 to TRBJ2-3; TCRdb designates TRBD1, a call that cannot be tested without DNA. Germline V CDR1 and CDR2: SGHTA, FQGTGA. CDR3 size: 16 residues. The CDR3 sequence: CASSPEGFSSTDTQYF. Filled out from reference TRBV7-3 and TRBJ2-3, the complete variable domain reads GAGVSQTPSNKVTEKGKYVELRCDPISGHTALYWYRQSLGQGPEFLIYFQGTGAADDSGLPNDRFFAVRPEGSVSTLKIQRTERGDSAVYLCASSPEGFSSTDTQYFGPGTRLTVL.

CDR3 protein: CASSQTGAYEQYF. This chain connects TRBV11-2 to TRBJ2-7; TCRdb's D call of TRBD1 is untestable without DNA. Germline CDR1 reads SGHAT; CDR2 reads FQNNGV. This CDR3 comprises 13 residues. The whole variable domain, remainder taken from reference TRBV11-2 and TRBJ2-7, is EAGVAQSPRYKIIEKRQSVAFWCNPISGHATLYWYQQILGQGPKLLIQFQNNGVVDDSQLPKDRFSAERLKGVDSTLKIQPAKLEDSAVYLCASSQTGAYEQYFGPGTRLTVT.

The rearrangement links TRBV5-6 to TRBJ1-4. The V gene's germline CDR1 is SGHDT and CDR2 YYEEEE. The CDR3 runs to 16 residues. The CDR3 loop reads CASSSVVEPTNEKLFF. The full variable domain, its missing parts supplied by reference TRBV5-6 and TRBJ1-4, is DAGVTQSPTHLIKTRGQQVTLRCSPKSGHDTVSWYQQALGQGPQFIFQYYEEEERQRGNFPDRFSGHQFPNYSSELNVNALLLGDSALYLCASSSVVEPTNEKLFFGSGTQLSVL.

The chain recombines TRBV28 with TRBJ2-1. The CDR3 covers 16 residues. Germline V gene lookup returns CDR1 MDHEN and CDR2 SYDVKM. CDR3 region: CASSLSGGKASYEQFF. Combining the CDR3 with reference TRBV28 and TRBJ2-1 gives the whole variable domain DVKVTQSSRYLVKRTGEKVFLECVQDMDHENMFWYRQDPGLGLRLIYFSYDVKMKEKGDIPEGYSVSREKKERFSLILESASTNQTSMYLCASSLSGGKASYEQFFGPGTRLTVL.

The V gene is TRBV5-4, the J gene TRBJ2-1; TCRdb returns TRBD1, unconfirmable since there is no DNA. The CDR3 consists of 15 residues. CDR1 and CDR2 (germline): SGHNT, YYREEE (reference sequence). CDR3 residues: CASSFGRLTYNEQFF. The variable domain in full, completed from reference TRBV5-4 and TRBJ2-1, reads ETGVTQSPTHLIKTRGQQVTLRCSSQSGHNTVSWYQQALGQGPQFIFQYYREEENGRGNFPPRFSGLQFPNYSSELNVNALELDDSALYLCASSFGRLTYNEQFFGPGTRLTVL.